Listed below are T cell receptor beta chains from one sample, sequenced in a study of memory CD4+ T cells and cytomegalovirus serostatus. This table comes from immunoSEQ multiplex PCR, and its TCRdb copy is limited to in-frame clones, with some not included. The sample contains fewer than 75,000 clones, less than 80% of which appear only once. Sequenced input: memory CD4+ T cells from blood. Receptor source: an adult in good health and CMV-seronegative. Each CDR3 is given with its conserved first and last residue. D genes are given only for firm matches. Some rows mark clone size as missing; the rest say once, few, many or name a class of expanded clone.

length	V	D	size	J	CDR3	DNA
16	TRBV10-3	NA	NA	TRBJ2-4	CAISDPAVVAKNIQYF	TGTGCCATCAGTGATCCTGCGGTCGTAGCCAAAAACATTCAGTACTTC
14	TRBV7-3	TRBD1	NA	TRBJ2-1	CASRLDRVGNEQFF	TGTGCCAGCAGATTGGACAGGGTGGGCAATGAGCAGTTCTTC
13	TRBV9	NA	NA	TRBJ1-2	CASSVQGGYGYTF	TGTGCCAGCAGCGTACAGGGTGGCTATGGCTACACCTTC
17	TRBV27	TRBD2	NA	TRBJ2-1	CASSLGATSGMLDEQFF	TGTGCCAGCAGTCTCGGCGCGACTAGCGGGATGCTCGATGAGCAGTTCTTC
11	TRBV20-1	NA	NA	TRBJ2-7	CSASQLYEQYF	TGCAGTGCTAGCCAACTCTACGAGCAGTACTTC
14	TRBV7-8	NA	NA	TRBJ1-2	CASSLGRGTTGYTF	TGTGCCAGCAGCTTAGGGAGAGGGACAACGGGCTACACCTTC
14	TRBV9	NA	NA	TRBJ2-7	CASSPAAEPYEQYF	TGTGCCAGCAGCCCGGCAGCGGAACCCTACGAGCAGTACTTC
16	TRBV7-8	TRBD2	NA	TRBJ2-5	CASSLVSGRRFETQYF	TGTGCCAGCAGCTTAGTTAGCGGGAGGCGCTTTGAGACCCAGTACTTC
14	TRBV5-4	TRBD2	few	TRBJ2-5	CASSSGLVQETQYF	TGTGCCAGCAGCTCCGGACTAGTCCAAGAGACCCAGTACTTC
14	TRBV7-9	NA	NA	TRBJ1-1	CASSYFSENTEAFF	TGTGCCAGCAGCTACTTTTCTGAGAACACTGAAGCTTTCTTT
14	TRBV11-2	TRBD1	few	TRBJ2-7	CASSRDRGSYEQYF	TGTGCCAGCAGCCGAGACAGGGGATCCTACGAGCAGTACTTC
13	TRBV19	NA	NA	TRBJ1-1	CASAETWGGEAFF	TGTGCCAGTGCGGAAACCTGGGGGGGTGAAGCTTTCTTT
15	TRBV6-1	NA	NA	TRBJ1-1	CASSSRGGGSTEAFF	TGTGCCAGCAGTTCTCGTGGAGGGGGGAGCACTGAAGCTTTCTTT
13	TRBV28	NA	NA	TRBJ1-2	CASSPDRPNGYTF	TGTGCCAGCAGTCCTGACAGACCTAATGGCTACACCTTC
13	TRBV19	NA	few	TRBJ2-6	CASGLSGANVLTF	TGTGCCAGTGGGCTCTCTGGGGCCAACGTCCTGACTTTC
13	TRBV7-6	NA	NA	TRBJ1-1	CASSDQLNTEAFF	TGTGCCAGCAGCGATCAGCTGAACACTGAAGCTTTCTTT
16	TRBV10-3	TRBD2	once	TRBJ2-5	CAIRPGLAGGRGTQYF	TGTGCCATCAGGCCGGGACTAGCGGGGGGACGGGGGACCCAGTACTTC
12	TRBV11-1	NA	NA	TRBJ2-1	CASSLAWGEQFF	TGTGCCAGCAGCTTAGCGTGGGGTGAGCAGTTCTTC
14	TRBV19	TRBD2	NA	TRBJ2-5	CASSDSGGQETQYF	TGTGCCAGTAGCGATAGCGGGGGGCAAGAGACCCAGTACTTC
15	TRBV10-3	NA	NA	TRBJ1-4	CAISERASANEKLFF	TGTGCCATCAGTGAGAGGGCTTCGGCTAATGAAAAACTGTTTTTT
13	TRBV18	NA	NA	TRBJ2-5	CASSAGSTETQYF	TGTGCCAGCTCGGCCGGGAGCACAGAGACCCAGTACTTC
13	TRBV12-5	NA	NA	TRBJ1-1	CASGRRSYTEAFF	TGTGCTAGTGGACGCAGGTCCTACACTGAAGCTTTCTTT
15	TRBV19	NA	NA	TRBJ2-7	CASSIGLQSSYEQYF	TGTGCCAGTAGTATCGGTCTCCAGAGCTCCTACGAGCAGTACTTC
14	TRBV7-2	TRBD1	NA	TRBJ1-3	CASREGTGGNTIYF	TGTGCCAGCAGGGAAGGGACAGGGGGAAACACCATATATTTT
12	TRBV7-2	NA	NA	TRBJ2-5	CASSLGSETQYF	TGTGCCAGCAGCTTAGGGAGTGAGACCCAGTACTTC
15	TRBV7-9	NA	once	TRBJ1-4	CASNGLRGTNEKLFF	TGTGCCAGCAATGGTCTAAGGGGAACTAATGAAAAACTGTTTTTT
17	TRBV2	TRBD1	NA	TRBJ2-5	CASSEASGGRIQRTQYF	TGTGCCAGCAGTGAAGCATCAGGGGGACGGATACAACGGACCCAGTACTTC
14	TRBV5-4	NA	NA	TRBJ1-1	CASSLALGNTEAFF	TGTGCCAGCAGCTTAGCGCTCGGGAACACTGAAGCTTTCTTT
13	TRBV6-1	NA	NA	TRBJ1-1	CASIGLLNTEAFF	TGTGCCAGCATCGGACTGCTGAACACTGAAGCTTTCTTT
14	TRBV18	NA	NA	TRBJ1-5	CASSLGQYNQPQHF	TGTGCCAGCTCACTAGGACAGTACAATCAGCCCCAGCATTTT
17	TRBV18	NA	once	TRBJ2-6	CASSPRNPSSGANVLTF	TGTGCCAGCTCACCCAGGAACCCCAGCTCTGGGGCCAACGTCCTGACTTTC
12	TRBV9	NA	NA	TRBJ2-2	CASSADVGELFF	TGTGCCAGCAGCGCCGACGTGGGGGAGCTGTTTTTT
15	TRBV28	NA	NA	TRBJ2-1	CASSRAGRGYNEQFF	TGTGCCAGCAGCCGTGCGGGAAGGGGGTACAATGAGCAGTTCTTC
12	TRBV2	NA	NA	TRBJ1-2	CASSEGSYGYTF	TGTGCCAGCAGTGAGGGATCCTATGGCTACACCTTC
15	TRBV9	TRBD2	NA	TRBJ2-1	CASSPTGGARSEQFF	TGTGCCAGCAGCCCTACCGGGGGGGCCCGTAGTGAGCAGTTCTTC
15	TRBV6-5	NA	NA	TRBJ1-6	CASTPGGTTNSPLHF	TGTGCCAGCACCCCGGGCGGGACAACCAATTCACCCCTCCACTTT
17	TRBV13	TRBD2	few	TRBJ2-3	CASSLGLSGGATDTQYF	TGTGCCAGCAGCTTAGGCCTCAGCGGGGGGGCCACAGATACGCAGTATTTT
16	TRBV28	NA	NA	TRBJ1-5	CASSLTQGISNQPQHF	TGTGCCAGCAGCCTCACACAGGGAATCAGCAATCAGCCCCAGCATTTT
8	TRBV6-4	NA	NA	TRBJ1-4	CARLKLFF	TGTGCCAGATTAAAACTGTTTTTT
14	TRBV18	TRBD2	NA	TRBJ2-7	CASSLGTSGYEQYF	TGTGCCAGCTCACTTGGGACTAGCGGTTACGAGCAGTACTTC
16	TRBV12-5	TRBD1	NA	TRBJ2-1	CASRSPGTGRYNEQFF	TGTGCTAGTAGAAGCCCCGGGACAGGGCGCTACAATGAGCAGTTCTTC
16	TRBV27	NA	NA	TRBJ1-1	CASSLSGGGRNTEAFF	TGTGCCAGCAGTTTATCGGGGGGTGGGAGGAACACTGAAGCTTTCTTT
11	TRBV29-1	TRBD2	NA	TRBJ2-3	CSVSSGGTQYF	TGCAGCGTTTCTTCGGGGGGTACGCAGTATTTT
15	TRBV2	TRBD1	NA	TRBJ1-5	CASGGQGMGNRPQHF	TGTGCCAGCGGGGGACAGGGAATGGGTAATAGGCCCCAGCATTTT
14	TRBV4-1	NA	NA	TRBJ1-2	CASSQGVGDYGYTF	TGCGCCAGCAGCCAAGGGGTGGGGGATTATGGCTACACCTTC
12	TRBV30	NA	NA	TRBJ2-2	CAWRQGVGELFF	TGTGCCTGGAGACAGGGAGTGGGGGAGCTGTTTTTT
10	TRBV20-1	NA	few	TRBJ1-1	CSASDREAFF	TGCAGTGCTTCTGATAGGGAAGCTTTCTTT
18	TRBV7-9	NA	NA	TRBJ2-4	CASSLVRDLREAKNIQYF	TGTGCCAGCAGCTTAGTCAGGGACCTGCGAGAAGCCAAAAACATTCAGTACTTC
15	TRBV6-5	TRBD2	NA	TRBJ2-1	CASSTSGSSYNEQFF	TGTGCCAGCAGTACCAGCGGGAGCTCCTACAATGAGCAGTTCTTC
14	TRBV5-8	NA	NA	TRBJ2-3	CASSLQGGADTQYF	TGTGCCAGCAGCCTGCAGGGGGGGGCAGATACGCAGTATTTT
12	TRBV10-2	NA	NA	TRBJ2-7	CASGEVSYEQYF	TGCGCCAGCGGGGAGGTCAGCTACGAGCAGTACTTC